This T cell receptor (beta chain) appears in the sequencing data of a study of memory CD4+ T cells and cytomegalovirus serostatus. Whole-study context: This sample comes from healthy Belgian adults, eight to ten CMV seropositive, approximately 25 seronegative. Study-wide results and caveats: Repertoires predicted CMV serostatus with median bootstrapped AUC of approximately 0.95.

Original data processing: Out-of-frame sequences were removed, leaving 2,204,828 distinct TCRbeta sequences. Repertoires were generated with immunoSEQ multiplex PCR, while TCRdb's copy carries only in-frame clones and drops some. V and J calls and clone size are as listed in that table; D and trimming were resolved from the DNA. The sample lists 35,000 to 45,000 clones; roughly three quarters were seen once. Single viable CD3+CD4+CD8-CD45RO+ cells were sorted as the memory CD4+ T cells. CMV serostatus came from serum IgG against pp150, pp28, p38, p52. CDR3 length: 12 residues. Germline values: CDR1 SGHNT, CDR2 YENEEA. Trimming removed 1 base from V and 9 bases from J, with 9 bases in between. With respect to this clone: The antigen is undetermined.

The source is an adult in good health and CMV-seronegative. The sequenced sample was memory CD4+ T cells from blood. The chain recombines TRBV11-3 with TRBJ1-1; the D gene is possibly TRBD1 (5 bases). CDR3 sequence reads: CASSLGQPQAFF. CDR3 nucleotides: TGTGCCAGCAGCTTAGGACAGCCACAAGCTTTCTTT.